This record looks at one TCR beta chain sequence and its context. Its antigen has not been determined. Base qualities are not at hand, and no much larger clone is one base apart. The data are from a study of T cell responses to AZD1222 COVID-19 vaccine (dated by TCRdb to the early 2020s). In the study overall: Because spike-specific TCR depth and breadth did not differ between the two schedules, AZD1222 recipients who got a second dose at roughly 4 weeks were pooled with those who got a second dose at roughly 12 weeks. Trial participants were enrolled by age into 18-55, 56-69 and 70-plus year subgroups, with about 150, 28 and 57 TCR-sequenced participants respectively. TCR sequencing was performed for roughly 250 trial participants, of whom about 200 were given two doses of AZD1222 and about 25 were given two doses of MenACWY control vaccine. Points the paper makes about the study in general: The vaccine-associated CD4 TCRs covered the entire spike protein, and the dominant responses fell in regions 160-218 and 743-854. The 56-69-year group was small, and its depth increase did not reach significance, likely because of low power. Participants were mostly white British and included more females than males, and it was suggested by the authors that clonal diversity may have been underestimated. Reportedly, almost half of the unique spike-specific TCRs recognized epitopes lying outside the regions that are mutated in the B.1.351 and B.1.1.7 variants. Because no day 14 peak-response samples were available, the repertoires could be characterized only after the peak T cell response. After two AZD1222 doses, both the breadth and the depth of spike-specific TCRs were significantly higher than at day 0 and than in MenACWY recipients. Conclusions about previously exposed vaccinees were limited because only six AZD1222 recipients were SARS-CoV-2 seropositive at baseline.

Trimming leaves V shorter by 8 bases and J shorter by 7 bases, with the junction holding 8 bases beyond the gene matches. The germline V gene encodes CDR1 MDHEN and CDR2 SYDVKM. The CDR3 numbers 12 residues from cysteine through phenylalanine. CDR3 DNA is the only sequence kept; it has 36 bases, read in frame from the first base. Sample time point, as interpreted from the label and publication: baseline before first vaccination. The vaccinee samples were drawn from two UK trials, COV001 and COV002, one of which was a single-blind randomized controlled phase 2/3 trial testing AZD1222 (ChAdOx1 nCoV-19) in healthy adults. Trial participant PBMC samples were collected at day 0 and day 28 after the second dose for TCRbeta chain sequencing. The CDR3 regions of human TCRbeta chains were analyzed by immunosequencing. The original pipeline was this. Repertoire TCRs were matched against a reference library of SARS-CoV-2-specific TCRs generated with the MIRA antigen-specificity platform. Breadth was defined as the fraction of unique TCRs that were SARS-CoV-2-associated. Depth was defined as the fraction of total T cells that were SARS-CoV-2-associated. Using the MIRA data, each spike-specific TCR was assigned both to the spike region to which the TCR was reactive and to a CD4 or CD8 class. Log10-transformed breadth and depth values were compared by one-way ANOVA with Sidak's multiple comparisons tests. Here the immuneACCESS table is served through TCRdb, limited to in-frame sequences with V and J called. Missing clones are a known gap in these copies; in checked studies unresolved V genes cover under half, and the rest lacks a known reason. V and J calls and clone size come straight from that table; D and trimming were deduced from the DNA. In this sample the table shows more than 95,000 clones, roughly nine tenths of which occur a single time. About 29% of the sample belongs to the ten largest clones.

Here the sequenced sample was peripheral blood, taken on day 0 of AZD1222 vaccination. The origin of this receptor is an adult in good health. The receptor chain draws on TRBV28 and TRBJ2-7; TRBD2 matches 7 bases in the middle. The DNA sequence is as follows: TGTGCCAGCCAAAGCGGGACTAAAGAGCAGTACTTC. This sequence encodes CASQSGTKEQYF.